This T cell receptor (beta chain) was documented in a study of T cell responses to AZD1222 COVID-19 vaccine listed by TCRdb under 2021. As for the study more broadly: AZD1222 recipients with second doses at about 4 weeks or about 12 weeks were pooled, because spike-specific TCR depth and breadth did not differ between schedules. Enrollment into the trials was organized by age into subgroups of 18-55, 56-69 and 70-plus years, and those subgroups contained around 150, 28 and 57 TCR-sequenced participants, respectively. A total of under 250 trial participants underwent TCR sequencing, of whom approximately 200 had received two doses of AZD1222 and approximately 25 had received two doses of the MenACWY control vaccine. Points the paper makes about the study in general: CD4 TCRs associated with the vaccine covered the entire spike protein, and the dominant responses were in regions 160-218 and 743-854. No day 14 peak-response samples were available, so repertoires were characterized only after the peak T cell response. The 56-69-year group was small, and its depth increase did not reach significance, likely because of low power. Participants were mostly white British, with more females than males. The authors suggested clonal diversity may have been underestimated. Spike-specific TCR breadth and depth rose significantly after two AZD1222 doses compared with day 0 and with MenACWY recipients. Nearly half of unique spike-specific TCRs reportedly recognized epitopes outside regions mutated in the B.1.351 and B.1.1.7 variants. Conclusions about previously exposed vaccinees were limited because only a handful of AZD1222 recipients were SARS-CoV-2 seropositive at baseline.

The CDR3 regions of human TCRbeta chains were analyzed by immunosequencing. The original pipeline was this. Repertoire TCRs were checked for matches against a reference library of SARS-CoV-2-specific TCRs that had been generated using the MIRA antigen-specificity platform. Breadth was defined as the fraction of unique TCRs that were SARS-CoV-2-associated. Depth was defined as the fraction of total T cells that were SARS-CoV-2-associated. Each spike-specific TCR was assigned to its reactive spike region and to a CD4 or CD8 class using the MIRA data. Log10-transformed breadth and depth values were compared by one-way ANOVA with Sidak's multiple comparisons tests. Not all clones reach the TCRdb copy of this immuneACCESS table, which keeps in-frame sequences only. Checked studies attribute under half of the gap to unresolved V genes and leave the rest unexplained. Clonal size and the V and J genes are those of that table, whereas D and trimming came from the DNA. The sample data list some 99,000 clones, and roughly nine tenths of these were observed just once. Together, the top ten hold 7% to 9% of the sample.

V is reduced by 0 bases and J by 8 bases, leaving a spacing of 11 bases between them. Looking up the germline V gene yields CDR1 MNHEY and CDR2 SVGAGI. From the cysteine up to the phenylalanine, the CDR3 has a length of 14 residues. The retained sequence is limited to the CDR3, 42 bases, with the frame set at the first base. Explained via the paper, the time point label denotes: baseline before first vaccination. Vaccinee samples were obtained from the UK trials COV001 and COV002, which included a single-blind randomized controlled phase 2/3 trial of AZD1222 (ChAdOx1 nCoV-19) in healthy adults. Trial participant PBMC samples were collected at day 0 and day 28 after the second dose for TCRbeta chain sequencing. Concerning this clone itself: Its antigen specificity is not known. No base quality values were provided; no much bigger clone lies one nucleotide off.

The TCR sequence derives from an adult in good health. The specimen comprised peripheral blood, sampled on day 0 of AZD1222 vaccination. This receptor chain uses TRBV6-5 and TRBJ2-1; the D gene lacks a confident call. Read as DNA, the sequence is TGTGCCAGCAGTTACTCGGTCGGTGCGGATGAGCAGTTCTTC. Its protein is CASSYSVGADEQFF.